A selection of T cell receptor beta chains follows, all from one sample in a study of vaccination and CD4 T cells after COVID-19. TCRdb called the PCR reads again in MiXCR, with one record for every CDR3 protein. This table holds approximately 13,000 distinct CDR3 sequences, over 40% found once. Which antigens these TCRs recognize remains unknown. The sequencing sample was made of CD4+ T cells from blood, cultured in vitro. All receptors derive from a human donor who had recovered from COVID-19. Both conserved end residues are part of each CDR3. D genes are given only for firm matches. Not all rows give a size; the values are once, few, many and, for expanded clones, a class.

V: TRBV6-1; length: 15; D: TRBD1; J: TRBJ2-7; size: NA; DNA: TGTGCCAGCAGCCGCGACAGGGGGAGCTCCTACGAGCAGTACTTC; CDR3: CASSRDRGSSYEQYF
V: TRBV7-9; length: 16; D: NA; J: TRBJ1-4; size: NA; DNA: TGTGCCAGCAGCTACAAACTGGACAGTTATAATGAAAAACTGTTTTTT; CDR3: CASSYKLDSYNEKLFF
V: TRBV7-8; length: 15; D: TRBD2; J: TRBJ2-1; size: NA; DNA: TGTGCCAGCAGCCCTAGCGGGAGGGCCCGCGGTGAGCAGTTCTTC; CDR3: CASSPSGRARGEQFF
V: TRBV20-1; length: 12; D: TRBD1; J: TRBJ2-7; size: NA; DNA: TGCAGTGCTGCAGGGGGATCAGACGAGCAGTACTTC; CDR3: CSAAGGSDEQYF
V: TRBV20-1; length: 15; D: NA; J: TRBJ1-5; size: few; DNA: TGCAGTGCTAGAGTCCAGGGAGGAAGCAATCAGCCCCAGCATTTT; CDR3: CSARVQGGSNQPQHF
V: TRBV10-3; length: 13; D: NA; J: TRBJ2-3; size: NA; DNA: TGTGCCATCAGTGATTGGGGGACGGATACGCAGTATTTT; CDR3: CAISDWGTDTQYF
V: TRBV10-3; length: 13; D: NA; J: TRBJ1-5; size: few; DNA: TGTGCCATCAGTGTAGGGGAGGTTCAGCCCCAGCATTTT; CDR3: CAISVGEVQPQHF
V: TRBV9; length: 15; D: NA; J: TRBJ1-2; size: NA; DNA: TGTGCCAGCAGCGTAGGGCCAAGTCGCCACTATGGCTACACCTTC; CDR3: CASSVGPSRHYGYTF
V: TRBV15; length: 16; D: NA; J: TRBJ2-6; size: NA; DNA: TGTGCCACCAGCAGAGATCGCGCCTCTGGGGCCAACGTCCTGACTTTC; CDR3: CATSRDRASGANVLTF
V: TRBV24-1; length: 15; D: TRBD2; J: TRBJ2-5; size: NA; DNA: TGTGCCACCAGGAGACTAGCGGGGACGAAAGAGACCCAGTACTTC; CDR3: CATRRLAGTKETQYF
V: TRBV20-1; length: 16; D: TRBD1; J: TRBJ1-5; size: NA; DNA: TGCAGTGCTAGAGTTGGGGGACAGGCTAGCAATCAGCCCCAGCATTTT; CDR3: CSARVGGQASNQPQHF
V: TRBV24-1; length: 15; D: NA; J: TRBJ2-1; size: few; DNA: TGTGCCACCAGTGATTTGGCTACCTCCTACAATGAGCAGTTCTTC; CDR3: CATSDLATSYNEQFF
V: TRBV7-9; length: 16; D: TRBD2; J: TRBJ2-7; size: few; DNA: TGTGCCAGCAGCTATCCGACTAGCCCCCAAACCTACGAGCAGTACTTC; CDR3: CASSYPTSPQTYEQYF
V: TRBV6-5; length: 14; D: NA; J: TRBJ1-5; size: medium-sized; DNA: TGTGCCAGCAGTTACTCCTGGGGTAATCAGCCCCAGCATTTT; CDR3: CASSYSWGNQPQHF
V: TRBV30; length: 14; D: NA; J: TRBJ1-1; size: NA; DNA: TGTGCCTGGACCAACGGACGCCGGAACGCTGAAGCTTTCTTT; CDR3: CAWTNGRRNAEAFF
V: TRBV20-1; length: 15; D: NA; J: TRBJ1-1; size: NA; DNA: TGCAGTGCTAGATTCGCAGGAGAATCGAACACTGAAGCTTTCTTT; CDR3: CSARFAGESNTEAFF
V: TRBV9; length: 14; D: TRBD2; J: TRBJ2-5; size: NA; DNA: TGTGCCAGCAGCCGGCGGGAGGCTCAAGAGACCCAGTACTTC; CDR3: CASSRREAQETQYF
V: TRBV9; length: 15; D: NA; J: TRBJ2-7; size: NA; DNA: TGTGCCAGCAGCGTAGATGGGGGTGGGGCCTACGAGCAGTACTTC; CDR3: CASSVDGGGAYEQYF
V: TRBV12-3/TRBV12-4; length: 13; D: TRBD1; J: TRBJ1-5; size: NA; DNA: TGTGCCAGCAGACAGGGGGTCAATCAGCCCCAGCATTTT; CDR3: CASRQGVNQPQHF
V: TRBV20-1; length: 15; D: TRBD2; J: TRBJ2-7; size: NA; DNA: TGCAGTGCTAGAGATTTCCTAGCGGGAGGTTACGAGCAGTACTTC; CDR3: CSARDFLAGGYEQYF
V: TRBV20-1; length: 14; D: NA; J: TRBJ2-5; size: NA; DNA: TGCAGTGCTGATCGATCGAGCGGGCCCGTAGGCCAGTACTTC; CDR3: CSADRSSGPVGQYF
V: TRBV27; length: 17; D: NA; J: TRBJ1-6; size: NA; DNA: TGTGCCAGCAGTTTATCCTTCGACAGCTCCTATAATTCACCCCTCCACTTT; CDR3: CASSLSFDSSYNSPLHF
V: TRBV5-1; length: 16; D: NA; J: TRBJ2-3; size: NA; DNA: TGCGCCAGCAGCTTGGTCACAGGAATTGGGACAGATACGCAGTATTTT; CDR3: CASSLVTGIGTDTQYF
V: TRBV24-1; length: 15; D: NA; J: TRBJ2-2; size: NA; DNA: TGTGCCACCAGTGATTCCAGGGCAAACACCGGGGAGCTGTTTTTT; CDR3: CATSDSRANTGELFF
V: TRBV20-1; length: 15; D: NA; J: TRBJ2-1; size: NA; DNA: TGCAGTGCTAGAGGAGCTAGCGATTACTACAATGAGCAGTTCTTC; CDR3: CSARGASDYYNEQFF
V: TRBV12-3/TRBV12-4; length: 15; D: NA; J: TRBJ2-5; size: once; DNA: TGTGCCAGCAGTTTAGGTGTAGGGGGCCAAGAGACCCAGTACTTC; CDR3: CASSLGVGGQETQYF
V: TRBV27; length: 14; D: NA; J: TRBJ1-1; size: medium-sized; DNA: TGTGCCAGCAGTACCTACTCGGGGGAAACTGAAGCTTTCTTT; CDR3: CASSTYSGETEAFF
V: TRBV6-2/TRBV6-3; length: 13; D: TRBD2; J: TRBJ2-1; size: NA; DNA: TGTGCCAGCAAGGGGACTAGCGGCAATGAGCAGTTCTTC; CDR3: CASKGTSGNEQFF
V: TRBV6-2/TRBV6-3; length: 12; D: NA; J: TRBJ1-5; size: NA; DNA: TGTGCCAGCAGAACCTCGGGTCAGCCCCAGCATTTT; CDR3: CASRTSGQPQHF
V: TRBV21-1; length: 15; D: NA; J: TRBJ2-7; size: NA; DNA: TGTGCCAGCAGGCTAGCGGGACGATGCATCAACGAGCAGTACTTC; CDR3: CASRLAGRCINEQYF
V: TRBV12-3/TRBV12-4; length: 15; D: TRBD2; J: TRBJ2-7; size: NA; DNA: TGTGCCAGCAGTCGCCTGGGACTAGCGGGAGATGTGCAGTACTTC; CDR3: CASSRLGLAGDVQYF
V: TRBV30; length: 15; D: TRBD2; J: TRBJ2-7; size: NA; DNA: TGTGCCTGGAGTGTAAAACTAGCGGCCCGATACGAGCAGTACTTC; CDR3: CAWSVKLAARYEQYF
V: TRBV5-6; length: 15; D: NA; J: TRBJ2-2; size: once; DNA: TGTGCCAGCAGCACACCGGGACGGAGAACCGGGGAGCTGTTTTTT; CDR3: CASSTPGRRTGELFF
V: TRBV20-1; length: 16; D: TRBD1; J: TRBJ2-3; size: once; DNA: TGCAGTGCTAGAGAACGGACAGGGTATAGCACAGATACGCAGTATTTT; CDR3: CSARERTGYSTDTQYF
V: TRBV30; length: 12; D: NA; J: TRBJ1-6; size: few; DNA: TGTGCCTGGAGTGTAGGGAACTCACCCCTCCACTTT; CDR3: CAWSVGNSPLHF
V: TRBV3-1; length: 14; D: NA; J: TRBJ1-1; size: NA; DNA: TGTGCCAGCAGCCAAGGGGGGCGAGGCACTGAAGCTTTCTTT; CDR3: CASSQGGRGTEAFF
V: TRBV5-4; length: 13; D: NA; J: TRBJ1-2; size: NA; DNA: TGTGCCAGCAGCTTGATTGGGGCTTATGGCTACACCTTC; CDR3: CASSLIGAYGYTF
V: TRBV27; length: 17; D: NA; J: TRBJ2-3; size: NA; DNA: TGTGCCAGCAGTTCATGGGGCTCCGCGGGTAGCACAGATACGCAGTATTTT; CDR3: CASSSWGSAGSTDTQYF